What follows is one T cell receptor beta chain and its context. The data derive from a study of blood T cell repertoires in COVID-19. As processed by the authors: Counts of nucleated cells, estimated from reference gene primer amplification, were obtained. The repertoire was sequenced with immunoSEQ multiplex PCR; TCRdb's copy has only in-frame clones and lacks some. For V, J and clone size, that table is used; D and trimming come from the DNA. The sample has over 200,000 clones, approximately 82% seen once. Per the germline V gene, CDR1 is SQVTM and CDR2 is ANQGSEA. Germline trimming cut 4 bases from V and 3 bases from J; bases unmatched to any gene: 5. The CDR3 loop spans 13 amino acids.

The clonotype originates from a woman in her 70s with active or convalescent COVID-19. Sequencing was carried out using peripheral blood. The J gene is TRBJ2-7, the V gene TRBV29-1, with 8 bases fitting TRBD1. CDR3 in DNA: TGCAGCGTTGCCAGAGGACAGGGCTACGAGCAGTACTTC. Its translation is CSVARGQGYEQYF.